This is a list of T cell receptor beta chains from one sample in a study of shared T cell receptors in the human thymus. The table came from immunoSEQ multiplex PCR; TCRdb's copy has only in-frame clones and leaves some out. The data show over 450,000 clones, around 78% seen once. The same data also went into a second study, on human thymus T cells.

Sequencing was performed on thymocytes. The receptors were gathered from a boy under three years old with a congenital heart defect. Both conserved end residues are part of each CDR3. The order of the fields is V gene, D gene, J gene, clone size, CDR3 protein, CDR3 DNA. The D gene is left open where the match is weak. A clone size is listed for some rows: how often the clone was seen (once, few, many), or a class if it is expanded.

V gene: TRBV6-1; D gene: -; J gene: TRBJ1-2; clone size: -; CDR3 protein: CASSAYRVEGWDGYTF; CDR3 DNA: TGTGCCAGCAGTGCGTACAGGGTTGAGGGGTGGGATGGCTACACCTTC
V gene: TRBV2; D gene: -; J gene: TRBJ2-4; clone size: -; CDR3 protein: CASSEGTRENIQYF; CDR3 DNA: TGTGCCAGCAGTGAAGGGACTCGCGAAAACATTCAGTACTTC
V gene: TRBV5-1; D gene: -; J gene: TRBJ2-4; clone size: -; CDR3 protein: CASSLDSIQYF; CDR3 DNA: TGCGCCAGCAGCCTCGACAGCATTCAGTACTTC
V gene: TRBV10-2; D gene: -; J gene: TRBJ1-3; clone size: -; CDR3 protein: CASRAGLHSDSGNTIYF; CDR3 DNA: TGCGCCAGCAGGGCTGGACTTCACAGCGACTCTGGAAACACCATATATTTT
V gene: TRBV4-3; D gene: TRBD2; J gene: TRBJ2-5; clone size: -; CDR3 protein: CASSQDSGRGETQYF; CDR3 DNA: TGCGCCAGCAGCCAAGATAGCGGGAGAGGAGAGACCCAGTACTTC
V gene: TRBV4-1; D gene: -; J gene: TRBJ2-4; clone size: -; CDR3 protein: CASSQDLLAKNIQYF; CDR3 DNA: TGCGCCAGCAGCCAAGATCTATTAGCCAAAAACATTCAGTACTTC
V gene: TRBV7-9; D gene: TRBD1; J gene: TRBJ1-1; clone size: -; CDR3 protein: CASSSTTGAGTEAFF; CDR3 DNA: TGTGCCAGCAGCTCGACGACAGGGGCGGGCACTGAAGCTTTCTTT
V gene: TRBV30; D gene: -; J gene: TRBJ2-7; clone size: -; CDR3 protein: CAWSGPTSRAAYEQYF; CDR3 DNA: TGTGCCTGGAGTGGCCCTACTAGTAGGGCAGCCTACGAGCAGTACTTC
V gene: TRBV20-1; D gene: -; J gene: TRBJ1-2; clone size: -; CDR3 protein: CSAWVAVGYTF; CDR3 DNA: TGCAGTGCTTGGGTTGCGGTCGGCTACACCTTC
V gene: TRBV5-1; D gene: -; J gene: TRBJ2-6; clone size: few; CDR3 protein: CASSYETAAAGANVLTF; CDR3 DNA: TGCGCCAGCAGCTATGAGACAGCCGCAGCTGGGGCCAACGTCCTGACTTTC
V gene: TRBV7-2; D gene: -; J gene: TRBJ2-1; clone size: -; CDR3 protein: CASSHARGTPRDEQFF; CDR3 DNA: TGTGCCAGCAGCCACGCCCGTGGGACTCCCAGGGATGAGCAGTTCTTC
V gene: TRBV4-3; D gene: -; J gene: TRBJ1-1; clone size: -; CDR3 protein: CASSQEPDRNTEAFF; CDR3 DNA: TGCGCCAGCAGCCAAGAGCCCGACAGGAACACTGAAGCTTTCTTT
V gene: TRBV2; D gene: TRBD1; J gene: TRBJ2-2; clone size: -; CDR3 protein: CASSERTGYPGELFF; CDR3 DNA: TGTGCCAGCAGTGAAAGGACAGGGTACCCCGGGGAGCTGTTTTTT
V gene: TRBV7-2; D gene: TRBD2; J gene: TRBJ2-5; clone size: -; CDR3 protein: CASSLATSGRETQYF; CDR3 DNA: TGTGCCAGCAGCTTAGCGACTAGCGGGAGAGAGACCCAGTACTTC